A selection of T cell receptor beta chains follows, all from one sample in a study of blood T cells in healthy people across ages. TCRdb reprocessed the 5' RACE reads via MiXCR and lists one record per CDR3 protein. The data show over a million distinct CDR3 sequences, 45% seen once. The sample was blood. These receptors came from a woman in her sixties in good health. Each CDR3 is given with its conserved first and last residue.

TRBJ2-1 TRBV6-5 CASSYSWASGSGGEQFF
TRBJ1-2 TRBV7-2 CASSVRQGALGGYTF
TRBJ2-1 TRBV3-1 CASSQVASGSSYNEQFF
TRBJ2-1 TRBV10-3 CAISGQTTPEQFF
TRBJ2-1 TRBV20-1 CSARVGSSYNEQFF
TRBJ1-5 TRBV10-3 CAISERQGNQPQHF
TRBJ2-3 TRBV7-9 CASSLDKDTQYF
TRBJ2-5 TRBV2 CASSRDQRQETQYF
TRBJ2-7 TRBV20-1 CSATKSRNEQYF
TRBJ2-3 TRBV27 CASSLFRTAVDTQYF
TRBJ1-5 TRBV12-3/TRBV12-4 CASSPDRRRQPQHF
TRBJ2-5 TRBV10-3 CAISGQDQETQYF
TRBJ1-5 TRBV18 CASSPPGTLNQPQHF
TRBJ2-3 TRBV7-3 CASSPRGPAPPSTQYF
TRBJ1-6 TRBV5-1 CASSLSPGTVPNSPLHF